One sample yielded the 20 T cell receptor beta chains listed below, sequenced in a study of Ad26.COV2.S vaccination and SARS-CoV-2 variants. Only in-frame clones appear in the TCRdb table, and some are missing; sequencing was by immunoSEQ multiplex PCR. The sample lists 350,000 to 450,000 clones, roughly 90% occurring once. Treatment described: about 20 received Ad26.COV2.S at low or high dose, single or two shots; 5 received placebo; per-sample allocation not given. Sample collection was performed on day 63 after the first vaccine or placebo injection. The source was peripheral blood, collected in a trial of Ad26.COV2.S vaccine versus placebo. The source of these receptors is a person aged 18 to 65 who received the Ad26.COV2.S COVID-19 vaccine or a placebo.

This clone came up many times. This chain connects TRBV27 to TRBJ2-2; D unresolved. CDR3 length: 17 amino acids. In germline, CDR1 is MNHEY, CDR2 SMNVEV (reference sequence). The germline V and J ends were trimmed by 5 bases and 1 base, with 17 bases remaining between them. This CDR3 is CASSITPLQLNTGELFF. CDR3 nucleotide sequence: TGTGCCAGCAGTATTACTCCTTTACAATTGAACACCGGGGAGCTGTTTTTT.

The V call is TRBV12-5, the J call TRBJ1-1, with D possibly matching TRBD1 (5 bases). The CDR3 covers 13 residues. Per the germline V gene, CDR1 is LGHNT and CDR2 is FRNRAP. V lost 3 bases to trimming and J lost 5 bases, with 10 bases between them. Here the CDR3 reads CASGFGGRTEAFF. CDR3 bases: TGTGCTAGTGGTTTTGGGGGACGGACTGAAGCTTTCTTT.

The V and J genes are TRBV7-8 and TRBJ2-7; no firm D call. Germline-derived CDR1 and CDR2 are SGHVS and FQNEAQ. The length of the CDR3 is 13 residues. Trimming removed 1 base at V and 6 bases at J, with 10 bases between. CDR3 sequence reads: CASSLDRAREQYF. The DNA for the CDR3 is TGTGCCAGCAGCTTAGACAGAGCCCGCGAGCAGTACTTC.

J is TRBJ1-6 and V is TRBV9; D unclear. Trimming cost V 0 bases and J 7 bases, with 11 bases left between them. This CDR3 region has 15 residues. Germline values: CDR1 SGDLS, CDR2 YYNGEE. As DNA, the CDR3 is TGTGCCAGCAGCGTAGTTGGAACAGAAAATTCACCCCTCCACTTT. This translates into CASSVVGTENSPLHF.

The V and J genes are TRBV4-3 and TRBJ1-2; tentative D call: TRBD1 (5 bases). Per germline, CDR1 LGHNA and CDR2 YSLEER. The CDR3 spans 16 residues. V was pared by 0 bases and J by 4 bases, with 15 bases between. CDR3 loop: CASSQDRGGDPYGYTF. The CDR3 DNA follows: TGCGCCAGCAGCCAAGATCGGGGCGGGGACCCCTATGGCTACACCTTC.

The chain employs TRBV5-6 and TRBJ2-1; D call uncertain. Germline assignment: CDR1 SGHDT and CDR2 YYEEEE. CDR3 length equals 13 residues. V was clipped by 4 bases and J by 10 bases, with 15 bases between them. The CDR3 sequence is CASSPFDPTEQFF. CDR3 bases: TGTGCCAGCAGCCCATTCGATCCGACGGAGCAGTTCTTC.

CDR3 DNA: TGTGCCAGCAGTTACATACGATTTGGGGAGCTGTTTTTT. Its translation is CASSYIRFGELFF. V gene TRBV6-2 or TRBV6-3 combines with J gene TRBJ2-2; no clear D gene. Germline V gives CDR1 MNHEY, CDR2 SVGEGT. The V end was cut by 2 bases, the J end by 8 bases, with 9 bases between. This CDR3 region has 13 residues.

The chain carries TRBV19 and TRBJ2-1, with D unresolved. V lost 7 bases and J 2 bases, leaving 9 bases between the germline ends. The CDR3 loop spans 13 amino acids. The germline CDR1 and CDR2 sequences are LNHDA and SQIVND (reference sequence). CDR3 sequence reads: CASTRPPYNEQFF. CDR3 DNA: TGTGCCAGTACTAGGCCCCCCTACAATGAGCAGTTCTTC.

J is TRBJ2-2 and V is TRBV2; 11 positions match TRBD2. With V trimmed by 6 bases and J by 4 bases, 4 bases remained unmatched. This CDR3 has 15 residues. CDR1 is SNHLY and CDR2 is FYNNEI in the germline V gene. For the CDR3, the DNA is TGTGCCAGCAGCGGGACTAGCGGACCCACCGGGGAGCTGTTTTTT. It translates to CASSGTSGPTGELFF.

The rearrangement uses TRBV2 and TRBJ1-1; possibly TRBD1 for D (6 bases). There are 13 residues in the CDR3. The ends were cut back, 4 bases at V and 5 bases at J, with 11 bases in the middle. The germline V gene encodes CDR1 SNHLY and CDR2 FYNNEI. CDR3 DNA sequence: TGTGCCAGCAGTGGTAAAGGGGGGACTGAAGCTTTCTTT. Translation gives CASSGKGGTEAFF. Full variable domain (rest looked up from reference TRBV2 and TRBJ1-1): EPEVTQTPSHQVTQMGQEVILRCVPISNHLYFYWYRQILGQKVEFLVSFYNNEISEKSEIFDDQFSVERPDGSNFTLKIRSTKLEDSAMYFCASSGKGGTEAFFGQGTRLTVV.

The rearrangement joins TRBV4-1 to TRBJ1-1, with D tentatively TRBD1 (5 bases). Germline V CDR1 and CDR2: MGHRA, YSYEKL. Trimming pared 4 bases from V and 0 bases from J, leaving 9 bases between. The CDR3 loop spans 14 amino acids. CDR3 DNA: TGCGCCAGCAGCCCGACAGATATGAACACTGAAGCTTTCTTT. This gives the protein CASSPTDMNTEAFF.

The rearrangement uses TRBV5-1 and TRBJ2-5, with 8 bases aligning to TRBD1. V dropped 1 base and J dropped 5; count of bases not matched to a gene: 1. This CDR3 has 13 residues. From germline, CDR1 is SGHRS and CDR2 YFSETQ. CDR3 DNA: TGCGCCAGCAGCTTGTACAGGGGGGAGACCCAGTACTTC. It translates to CASSLYRGETQYF.

The table lists this clone with a few counts. The chain recombines TRBV4-3 with TRBJ1-3; the D is unclear. Trimming cost V 0 bases and J 9 bases, with 12 bases left between them. CDR1 is LGHNA, CDR2 YSLEER, per germline. The CDR3 spans 14 residues. The CDR3 region is CASSQDLAGGTIYF. The DNA of the CDR3 is TGCGCCAGCAGCCAAGATCTGGCGGGCGGCACCATATATTTT.

The chain couples TRBV7-2 to TRBJ1-2; unclear D gene. Trimming took 1 base from V and 5 from J, leaving 5 bases between them. The CDR3 spans 12 residues. The germline gives CDR1 SGHTA, CDR2 FQGNSA. The CDR3 nucleotides are TGTGCCAGCAGCTTAGACCGATATGGCTACACCTTC. Translation gives CASSLDRYGYTF.

The gene calls are TRBV24-1 and TRBJ2-5, with 9 bases aligning to TRBD1. Germline V lookup: CDR1 KGHDR, CDR2 SFDVKD. The CDR3 sequence is 16 residues long. With 3 bases clipped from V and 5 bases from J, the junction kept 9 bases outside the gene matches. CDR3 nucleotide sequence: TGTGCCACCAGTGATCAACAGGGGGCGCCCCGGGAGACCCAGTACTTC. Its protein is CATSDQQGAPRETQYF.

The chain recombines TRBV6-2 or TRBV6-3 with TRBJ1-6, with D hard to call. Germline assignment: CDR1 MNHEY and CDR2 SVGEGT. V was clipped by 6 bases and J by 7 bases, with 10 bases between them. The CDR3 sequence is 13 residues long. The CDR3 protein is CASSSDRNSPLHF. The CDR3 nucleotides are TGTGCCAGCAGCTCTGATAGGAATTCACCCCTCCACTTT.

This CDR3 is CASSFSGTAFYGYTF. The CDR3 DNA reads TGTGCCAGCAGTTTTTCCGGGACAGCTTTCTATGGCTACACCTTC. This rearrangement joins TRBV28 to TRBJ1-2, with 7 bases that match TRBD1. Unmatched junction bases numbered 8, after V lost 3 bases and J lost 4 bases. Germline CDR1 reads MDHEN; CDR2 reads SYDVKM. The CDR3 is 15 residues long.

The J gene is TRBJ2-4, the V gene TRBV10-1, with TRBD2 matching over 8 bases. V dropped 3 bases and J dropped 0; count of bases not matched to a gene: 1. CDR3 length: 15 amino acids. Germline V gives CDR1 WNHNN, CDR2 SYGVQD (reference sequence). The CDR3, as DNA: TGCGCCAGCAGTGACGGGGGGGTAGCCAAAAACATTCAGTACTTC. Encoded protein: CASSDGGVAKNIQYF.

This clone was found once. This sequence joins TRBV7-9 and TRBJ2-2; 10 bases align to TRBD1. Unmatched junction bases numbered 3, after V lost 2 bases and J lost 3 bases. Germline CDR1 and CDR2: SEHNR and FQNEAQ (reference sequence). The CDR3 is 16 amino acids. The CDR3 DNA is TGTGCCAGCAGCTTATATGGGACAGGGGACACCGGGGAGCTGTTTTTT. Amino acids: CASSLYGTGDTGELFF.

This chain uses TRBV10-2 with TRBJ1-1, with D possibly TRBD1 on 6 matching bases. The CDR3 sequence is 14 residues long. Germline V lookup: CDR1 WSHSY, CDR2 SAAADI. V lost 5 bases and J 6 bases, leaving 16 bases between the germline ends. The CDR3 is CASSLQGGYAEAFF. DNA for the CDR3: TGCGCCAGCAGTCTACAGGGTGGATACGCTGAAGCTTTCTTT.